This T cell receptor (beta chain) was captured in a study of blood T cells in healthy people across ages (dated by TCRdb to the mid-2010s). Notes on the research overall: In model experiments, template switching captured about one uniquely barcoded TCR beta cDNA molecule for every two T cells. The donors were divided into four age groups: young (average around 15 years), middle-aged (over 35), aged (around 59) and long-lived (more than 75). To avoid experimental bias, donors of different ages were distributed randomly across sequencing lanes. Two additional independent replicas of 1 million unique cDNA reads from the same blood draw were analyzed for two donors (one aged 18 to 29 and one aged 80 or older). Using deep sequencing normalized with unique cDNA molecular identifiers, the study measured how TCR beta repertoire diversity changes with age. The study at large found these results: Bulk unsorted PBMC profiling prevented conclusive comparison of naive and antigen-experienced compartments. Compared with the aged group, the long-lived group had more naive CD4+ T cells, fewer expanded clones and increased TCR diversity, a pattern suggesting age selection. Observed TCR beta diversity per million T cells fell roughly linearly with age, and a significant reduction was already apparent by age about 36. There was a strong correlation between observed TCR beta diversity and the percentage of naive T cells measured by flow cytometry. Estimates of total diversity from one million sequenced T cells were regarded as lower bounds and underestimates. The CMV infection status of donors was not known, potentially confounding age-related changes in expanded clonotypes.

Counted from cysteine to phenylalanine, this CDR3 has 13 amino acids. Only the CDR3 region is kept as DNA, spanning 39 bases read in frame from base 1. V gives up 2 bases and J gives up 8 bases, and the segment between their germline ends measures 10 bases. Reading the germline V gene gives CDR1 KGHSH and CDR2 LQKENI. Systemically healthy Caucasian individuals from Russia, 39 in total and aged about 6 to 100 years, were included as donors. Each donor gave roughly 9 milliliters of peripheral blood, drawn into EDTA-treated Vacutainer tubes. Ficoll-Paque density-gradient centrifugation was used to isolate PBMCs, with at least 7 million per sample. Total RNA, at least 6 micrograms per sample, was extracted from PBMCs with Trizol reagent. Naive CD45RAhigh/CD27high T cell percentages were measured by flow cytometry on a PBMC aliquot from every donor. Receptors were amplified or captured by 5' RACE. TCRdb names Illumina HiSeq 2500 as the instrument used. A second PCR of about 6 to 12 cycles was run with a J-beta primer mix and a sample-barcoded 5' primer. Each TCR beta cDNA molecule received a unique molecular identifier from a template-switch 5' adaptor carrying 12 random nucleotides. Each sample yielded at least 2.5 million CDR3-containing paired-end reads. First-strand cDNA synthesis was performed from all RNA using the Mint cDNA synthesis kit, with priming by a TRBC-specific oligonucleotide. After uracil-DNA glycosylase treatment, a first 18-cycle PCR used universal primers M1SS and BC2_uni_R on all cDNA. In the source study's methods: Each sample was normalized by randomly selecting 1 million high-quality reads, each carrying a distinct molecular identifier. Instead of being binned into consensus sequences, reads that shared molecular identifiers were thrown out. MiTCR, set to a Q25 quality threshold and the strictest error-elimination algorithm, was used for CDR3 identification, clonotype clustering and error correction. A nonparametric unseen species model with Euler transformation was used to estimate lower-bound total TCR beta diversity. TCRdb took the public reads, trimmed them with fastp at Q25, ran MiXCR for clone calling and kept in-frame beta chains. Rows with one shared CDR3 protein collapse into an entry with the most common genes and DNA. Clone size and V and J calls follow TCRdb, not the original study. A total of 1.5 million or so distinct CDR3 sequences appear in this sample, 35% to 45% of them only once. The top ten hold 7% to 9.5% of the sample.

This clonotype was seen more than once but under ten times. The specificity of this receptor is unknown. There are no base qualities to consult, and no much larger clone falls within one base. Rearrangement joined TRBV18 to TRBJ1-3; no D gene is confidently identified. This clonotype was sampled from a young woman in good health. The sequencing sample was made of blood. The nucleotide sequence is given as TGTGCCAGCTCACCAATTGTGGATCACACCATATATTTT. This gives the protein CASSPIVDHTIYF.